This T cell receptor beta chain was profiled in a study of T cells after yellow fever vaccination. Study details: When fractions had low cell numbers, they were prepared with SMART-Seq v4 Ultra Low Input.

General study points: CD4 and CD8 compartments shared a small share of clonotypes. The secondary response showed a weaker magnitude and a faster peak, day 5 versus 15. Most clones from primary vaccination resurfaced after the booster (roughly 96% CD4, over 85% CD8).

TCRdb re-analysed the 5' RACE reads in MiXCR, keeping a single row per CDR3 protein. Among some 600,000 distinct CDR3 sequences listed, roughly an eighth were seen once. Comments on this clonotype: Its matching antigen is unknown.

Germline V gene data show CDR1 as SGHRS and CDR2 as YFSETQ. The CDR3 totals 16 residues. Trimming left V 2 bases short and J 3 bases short, with 14 bases between. The receptor was derived from a man aged 25 to 40 who received the YFV17D yellow fever vaccine. The gene calls are TRBV5-1 and TRBJ1-4; D is possibly TRBD1 (6 bases). The sequences come from PBMCs, collected on the day of the yellow fever booster vaccination. CDR3 amino acids: CASSLQGKGANEKLFF. CDR3 coding DNA: TGCGCCAGCAGCTTACAGGGAAAGGGGGCTAATGAAAAACTGTTTTTT.